This T cell receptor (beta chain) was observed in a study of T cells in Graves' hyperthyroidism and ophthalmopathy. The junction had 24 bases not matched to a gene; V was cut back by 5 bases and J by 0 bases. CDR3 length equals 23 residues. The germline CDR1 and CDR2 sequences are LNHNV and YYDKDF (reference sequence). Authors of the study amplified TCR beta CDR3 regions from RNA transcripts. HTBI primers were employed in a first-round RT-PCR of the TCR CDR3. TCRdb fed the multiplex PCR reads into MiXCR, producing one record per CDR3 protein. The sample includes 93,000 or so distinct CDR3 sequences, 47% of them seen just once. Subjects aged 18 to 65 presented with newly diagnosed hyperthyroidism of less than 2 months' duration.

The receptor was derived from a man between 40 and 49 years old with Graves' hyperthyroidism. The sample taken for sequencing was blood. The chain is built from TRBV15 and TRBJ2-5; TRBD2 matches at 13 bases. In DNA, the CDR3 is TGTGCCACCAGCTCCCGACTAGCGGGAGGTACAGATACGCAGTATTTAAACCAAGAGACCCAGTACTTC. This codes for CATSSRLAGGTDTQYLNQETQYF.